This record covers a single T cell receptor (beta chain). Its antigen has not been determined. The input lacks base qualities; no much larger clone sits a single base away. The germline V end is reduced by 0 bases and the J end by 6 bases; junction bases left unmatched: 5. Reading the germline V gene (reference sequence) gives CDR1 SGHNT and CDR2 YYREEE. The CDR3 runs 16 residues from the cysteine to the phenylalanine. Only the CDR3 part of the read is kept: 48 bases, read in frame from the first base. This sample is drawn from a study of T cell responses to AZD1222 COVID-19 vaccine (dated by TCRdb to the early 2020s). Broadly, across the study: AZD1222 recipients with second doses at about 4 weeks or about 12 weeks were pooled, because spike-specific TCR depth and breadth did not differ between schedules. A total of 233 trial participants underwent TCR sequencing, of whom nearly 210 had received two doses of AZD1222 and 26 had received two doses of the MenACWY control vaccine. Trial participants were enrolled into age subgroups of 18-55, 56-69 and 70-plus years, which contained around 140, 26 and 57 TCR-sequenced participants, respectively. General study outcomes and caveats: After two AZD1222 doses, spike-specific TCR breadth and depth were significantly higher than at day 0 and than in MenACWY recipients. Only six AZD1222 recipients were SARS-CoV-2 seropositive at baseline, limiting conclusions about previously exposed vaccinees. The vaccine-associated CD4 TCRs covered the entire spike protein, and the dominant responses fell in regions 160-218 and 743-854. In the small 56-69-year group, the increase in depth fell short of significance, most likely because of low power. Participants were mostly white British, with more females than males. The authors suggested clonal diversity may have been underestimated. Epitopes outside the regions mutated in the B.1.351 and B.1.1.7 variants were reportedly recognized by nearly half of the unique spike-specific TCRs. Because no day 14 peak-response samples were available, the repertoires could be characterized only after the peak T cell response.

The CDR3 regions of human TCRbeta chains were subjected to immunosequencing. As for the authors' bioinformatics: Repertoire TCRs were matched against a reference library of SARS-CoV-2-specific TCRs generated with the MIRA antigen-specificity platform. Breadth meant the fraction of unique TCRs that were SARS-CoV-2-associated, whereas depth meant the fraction of total T cells that were SARS-CoV-2-associated. Using the MIRA data, each spike-specific TCR was mapped to the spike region that the TCR reacts to and placed in a CD4 or CD8 class. Log10-transformed breadth and depth values were compared by one-way ANOVA with Sidak's multiple comparisons tests. This immuneACCESS table, as held by TCRdb, lists in-frame sequences with V and J called but not all clones. Of the missing ones, under half trace to an unresolved V gene in checked studies; the others have no known cause. The V and J calls and clone size are taken from that table; D and trimming were inferred from the DNA. Recorded for this sample are 150,000 to 200,000 clones; 90% of them occurred a single time. Of the sample, 2.5% to 3.5% falls within the top ten clones.

What this sample's time point label stands for: baseline before first vaccination. Vaccinee samples came from UK trials COV001 and COV002, including a single-blind randomized controlled phase 2/3 trial of AZD1222 (ChAdOx1 nCoV-19) in healthy adults. For TCRbeta chain sequencing, PBMC samples were collected from trial participants at day 0 and at day 28 after the second dose. The TCR comes from an adult in good health. The V gene is TRBV5-4 and the J gene is TRBJ2-3, with TRBD2 identical over 12 junction bases. The source was peripheral blood, collected on day 0 of AZD1222 vaccination. The CDR3 is CASSLVLAGGPDTQYF. The DNA reads TGTGCCAGCAGCTTGGTCCTAGCGGGGGGGCCGGATACGCAGTATTTT.